This is a list of T cell receptor beta chains from one sample in a study of T cell responses to AZD1222 COVID-19 vaccine. Produced via immunoSEQ multiplex PCR; TCRdb's table is partial and in-frame only. Of tens of thousands of clones in the sample, nearly 90% were seen once. The input for sequencing was peripheral blood, taken 28 days after the second AZD1222 dose. The receptors come from an adult who received the AZD1222 COVID-19 vaccine. The CDR3 runs from the conserved cysteine through the conserved F or W. A D gene is named only where the DNA matches it firmly. Size is stated for part of the rows, as once, few or many counts, or as a class when the clone is expanded.

j_call clone_size d_call v_call cdr3_nt cdr3_aa
TRBJ2-7 NA NA TRBV7-2 TGTGCCAGCAGCTTAGGGGCGGATTCCTACGAGCAGTACTTC CASSLGADSYEQYF
TRBJ1-1 NA NA TRBV11-1 TGTGCCAGCAGCTTTAGAGGCACTGAAGCTTTCTTT CASSFRGTEAFF
TRBJ2-7 NA TRBD1 TRBV11-3 TGTGCCAGCAGCTCGGGCGGGACAGGGTCCTACGAGCAGTACTTC CASSSGGTGSYEQYF
TRBJ1-6 NA NA TRBV7-2 TGTGCCAGCGGGGGGCTAAATAATTCACCCCTCCACTTT CASGGLNNSPLHF
TRBJ2-7 NA NA TRBV7-9 TGTGCCAGCAGCTCCCCCTCTGCCAGGGGCTACGAGCAGTACTTC CASSSPSARGYEQYF
TRBJ1-2 NA TRBD1 TRBV6-5 TGTGCCAGCAGTTACTCGTCCACAGGGGATAACTATGGCTACACCTTC CASSYSSTGDNYGYTF
TRBJ2-5 NA TRBD2 TRBV11-2 TGTGCCAGCAGCTTAGATCTTTCTAGCGGACAAGAGACCCAGTACTTC CASSLDLSSGQETQYF
TRBJ1-1 NA NA TRBV19 TGTGCCAGTAGTATAGATGACAGGAGAGCTTTCTTT CASSIDDRRAFF
TRBJ1-1 NA NA TRBV2 TGTGCCAGCAGCCTCGACAGGAGCAACACTGAAGCTTTCTTT CASSLDRSNTEAFF
TRBJ1-2 NA NA TRBV24-1 TGTGCCACCAGTGATCCCCGGGCGAGTGGCTACACCTTC CATSDPRASGYTF
TRBJ2-7 once NA TRBV6-2/TRBV6-3 TGTGCCAGCAGTTTCGGGACGGAATACTACGAGCAGTACTTC CASSFGTEYYEQYF
TRBJ1-6 NA TRBD1 TRBV10-3 TGTGCCATCAGTCCCCGGGACAGGGCAAATTCACCCCTCCACTTT CAISPRDRANSPLHF
TRBJ1-1 few NA TRBV5-4 TGTGCCAGCAGCTCCCCTACAGGCTACACTGAAGCTTTCTTT CASSSPTGYTEAFF
TRBJ2-1 NA TRBD1 TRBV4-1 TGCGCCAGCAGCCAAGCGAAACAGGGGACCTACAATGAGCAGTTCTTC CASSQAKQGTYNEQFF
TRBJ1-1 once NA TRBV6-5 TGTGCCAGCAGAACCGGGGCCAATGCGAGAACTGAAGCTTTCTTT CASRTGANARTEAFF
TRBJ1-3 NA NA TRBV27 TGTGCCAGCAGTTTCCGTGGCCCCAGCTCTGGAAACACCATATATTTT CASSFRGPSSGNTIYF
TRBJ2-2 NA NA TRBV5-1 TGCGCCAGCAGCTTCCTAGGGACCGGGGAGCTGTTTTTT CASSFLGTGELFF
TRBJ1-1 NA NA TRBV14 TGTGCCAGCAGCCAAGTCAAGACCTTAGGTCGGACTGAAGCTTTCTTT CASSQVKTLGRTEAFF
TRBJ2-3 NA NA TRBV6-5 TGTGCCAGCGGCTACACAGATACGCAGTATTTT CASGYTDTQYF
TRBJ2-3 NA TRBD1 TRBV5-1 TGCGCCAGTTCATCAGGGGGCCGGTTCAGGGATACGCAGTATTTT CASSSGGRFRDTQYF
TRBJ2-7 NA TRBD2 TRBV9 TGTGCCAGCAGCGTCGGGGGGTTAGGCACCTACGAGCAGTACTTC CASSVGGLGTYEQYF
TRBJ1-2 NA NA TRBV6-2/TRBV6-3 TGTGCCAGCAGTCGACGCTTCAGGGTCTCTCGCGGCTACACCTTC CASSRRFRVSRGYTF
TRBJ2-2 NA NA TRBV5-1 TGCGCCAGCAGCTTCCCTGAGGACTCGAACACCGGGGAGCTGTTTTTT CASSFPEDSNTGELFF
TRBJ1-3 NA TRBD1 TRBV3-1/TRBV3-2 TGTGCCAGCAGCCAAGGGGACAGGGCATCAGGTACCATATATTTT CASSQGDRASGTIYF
TRBJ2-5 NA TRBD2 TRBV3-1/TRBV3-2 TGTGCCAGCAGCCAAGATCTAGTGGCGGGAGGGCCAGGGACCCAGTACTTC CASSQDLVAGGPGTQYF
TRBJ2-7 NA NA TRBV27 TGTGCCAGCAGTTTAGCGGGATACTACGAGCAGTACTTC CASSLAGYYEQYF
TRBJ2-1 NA NA TRBV11-3 TGTGCCAGCAGCCTCCCGGGACTGCAGTTCTTC CASSLPGLQFF
TRBJ2-1 NA TRBD2 TRBV19 TGTGCCAGTAGTATACCGGGACTAGCAGATGAGCAGTTCTTC CASSIPGLADEQFF
TRBJ1-5 NA TRBD1 TRBV19 TGTGCCAGTAGTCCTCAACAGGGGCGAAGCAATCAGCCCCAGCATTTT CASSPQQGRSNQPQHF
TRBJ2-7 NA TRBD1 TRBV4-2 TGTGCCAGCAGCCAAGATCACGGGACAGCCTACGAGCAGTACTTC CASSQDHGTAYEQYF
TRBJ2-3 NA NA TRBV18 TGTGCCAGCTCACCTGGACCGGAAGATACGCAGTATTTT CASSPGPEDTQYF
TRBJ2-5 NA NA TRBV5-8 TGTGCCAGCCTAAAAGGAGAGACCCAGTACTTC CASLKGETQYF